Presented here are 18 T cell receptor beta chains from one specimen sequenced in a study of blood T cell repertoires in COVID-19. Clones were sequenced by immunoSEQ multiplex PCR, and TCRdb holds only the in-frame ones, with some missing. The data show about 300,000 clones, 87% seen once. Sequences were obtained from peripheral blood. These receptors came from a woman aged 35 to 49 who had recovered from COVID-19.

Remarks on this clone: Other DNA sequences in this specimen translate into the identical CDR3. The chain is built from TRBV5-4 and TRBJ2-2; a weak D match, TRBD1 (6 bases). The V gene's germline CDR1 is SGHNT and CDR2 YYREEE (reference sequence). The CDR3 contains 14 residues. V lost 0 bases to trimming and J lost 4 bases, with 7 bases between them. The CDR3 loop is CASSLDRATGELFF. The CDR3 nucleotides are TGTGCCAGCAGCTTGGACAGGGCCACCGGGGAGCTGTTTTTT.

V usage is TRBV10-1 and J usage is TRBJ2-3; D possibly corresponds to TRBD2 (6 bases). CDR3 size: 16 residues. V was shortened by 2 bases and J by 3 bases, with 15 bases between the two germline ends. The germline V gene has CDR1 WNHNN and CDR2 SYGVQD (reference sequence). The CDR3 coding sequence is TGCGCCAGCAGTGAGAACGGAGGGCATGGGACAGATACGCAGTATTTT. It codes for CASSENGGHGTDTQYF.

This clone was seen only a few times. This same CDR3 is encoded by further DNA sequences in the sample. The chain couples TRBV3-1 (or the pseudogene TRBV3-2) to TRBJ1-1; TRBD1 matches 7 bases. J lost 4 bases, V lost 6 bases, and 5 bases had no gene match. This CDR3 comprises 13 residues. The germline V gene encodes CDR1 LGHDT and CDR2 YNNKEL (reference sequence). The CDR3 sequence is CASSRQGSTEAFF. The CDR3 bases are TGTGCCAGCAGTCGACAGGGTAGCACTGAAGCTTTCTTT.

This chain joins TRBV30 and TRBJ1-1; D gene unclear. This CDR3 comprises 14 residues. The V and J ends lost 0 bases and 8 bases respectively, with 16 bases between them. Germline-derived CDR1 and CDR2 are GTSNPN and SVGIG (reference sequence). The CDR3 DNA reads as TGTGCCTGGAGTGTATCCTCTCTCGGCGGCGAAGCTTTCTTT. It specifies CAWSVSSLGGEAFF.

J is TRBJ1-1 and V is TRBV9, with D possibly TRBD1 on 6 matching bases. V gave up 2 bases and J gave up 0 bases, with 14 bases separating them. In germline, CDR1 is SGDLS, CDR2 YYNGEE. The CDR3 covers 16 residues. CDR3: CASSVYPGQLNTEAFF. The CDR3 DNA reads TGTGCCAGCAGCGTTTATCCGGGACAACTGAACACTGAAGCTTTCTTT. The full variable domain, completed using reference TRBV9 and TRBJ1-1, is DSGVTQTPKHLITATGQRVTLRCSPRSGDLSVYWYQQSLDQGLQFLIQYYNGEERAKGNILERFSAQQFPDLHSELNLSSLELGDSALYFCASSVYPGQLNTEAFFGQGTRLTVV.

V usage is TRBV27 and J usage is TRBJ2-5; 12 nucleotides match TRBD2. Germline V gene sequence: CDR1 MNHEY, CDR2 SMNVEV (reference sequence). V lost 6 bases to trimming and J lost 4 bases; unmatched junction nucleotides: 9. The CDR3 loop spans 16 amino acids. CDR3 coding DNA: TGTGCCAGCAGACCGAGCCTAGCGGGGGGGGGAGAGACCCAGTACTTC. Translation: CASRPSLAGGGETQYF.

The chain combines TRBV29-1 with TRBJ2-3; 7 positions match TRBD1. The V segment lost 6 bases and the J segment 4 bases; nucleotides outside the gene matches: 13. The CDR3 loop spans 15 amino acids. The germline gives CDR1 SQVTM, CDR2 ANQGSEA. The CDR3 DNA reads TGCAGCGTCCGGCCCACAGGGGCGGTCGCAGATACGCAGTATTTT. This encodes CSVRPTGAVADTQYF.

The chain joins TRBV9 to TRBJ1-2; TRBD1 matches 8 bases. CDR1 SGDLS and CDR2 YYNGEE come from the germline V gene. With V trimmed by 3 bases and J by 6 bases, 16 bases remained unmatched. The CDR3 contains 17 residues. This CDR3 reads CASSGGIYRGTTDGYTF. In nucleotides, the CDR3 is TGTGCCAGCAGCGGGGGAATTTACAGGGGGACTACAGATGGCTACACCTTC.

The chain recombines TRBV29-1 with TRBJ2-2; D is ambiguous. Between the trimmed V and J ends, which lost 6 bases and 4 bases, there was a span of 12 bases. The germline V gene has CDR1 SQVTM and CDR2 ANQGSEA. This CDR3 has 13 residues. The CDR3: CSVPYSSTGELFF. In DNA, the CDR3 is TGCAGCGTCCCTTATTCGAGCACCGGGGAGCTGTTTTTT.

This chain uses TRBV3-1 (or the pseudogene TRBV3-2) with TRBJ2-2; 12 bases agree with TRBD2. Trimming removed 0 bases from V and 2 bases from J; junction bases left unmatched: 13. There are 21 residues in the CDR3. The V gene's germline CDR1 is LGHDT and CDR2 YNNKEL (reference sequence). The CDR3 region is CASSQDDGSRLAGANTGELFF. The CDR3 nucleotides read TGTGCCAGCAGCCAAGATGATGGGTCGAGACTAGCGGGGGCCAACACCGGGGAGCTGTTTTTT.

J is TRBJ1-6 and V is TRBV5-1; the D gene is possibly TRBD1 (6 bases). The germline V gene has CDR1 SGHRS and CDR2 YFSETQ. The CDR3 has 14 residues. Trimming cost V 3 bases and J 5 bases, with 9 bases left between them. CDR3 residues: CASSWTDDNSPLHF. CDR3 in DNA: TGCGCCAGCAGCTGGACAGATGATAATTCACCCCTCCACTTT.

The chain links TRBV5-1 to TRBJ2-1; TRBD2 agrees at 11 bases. Germline CDR1 and CDR2: SGHRS and YFSETQ. This CDR3 is 19 amino acids long. V trimming: 4 bases; J trimming: 6 bases; junction bases outside the gene matches: 18. The CDR3 nucleotides are TGCGCCAGCAGCGTGATTGGTCATAGCGGGGGGGCCTCTCGCAATGAGCAGTTCTTC. The encoded protein is CASSVIGHSGGASRNEQFF.

The V call is TRBV3-1 (or the pseudogene TRBV3-2), the J call TRBJ1-2; D possibly corresponds to TRBD1 (6 bases). The CDR3 contains 14 residues. V was pared by 1 base and J by 8 bases, with 14 bases between. Per germline, CDR1 LGHDT and CDR2 YNNKEL (reference sequence). The CDR3 region has the DNA TGTGCCAGCAGCCAAGGAGGGGACATCGGGGGCTACACCTTC. This encodes CASSQGGDIGGYTF.

The chain has TRBV9 and TRBJ2-3; possible D gene TRBD2, 6 bases. Germline V gene data show CDR1 as SGDLS and CDR2 as YYNGEE. Trimming cost V 4 bases and J 2 bases, with 20 bases left between them. CDR3 length: 17 residues. CDR3 residues: CASSPPPGRPNTDTQYF. DNA for the CDR3: TGTGCCAGCAGCCCCCCCCCGGGGAGGCCCAACACAGATACGCAGTATTTT. Full variable domain (rest looked up from reference TRBV9 and TRBJ2-3): DSGVTQTPKHLITATGQRVTLRCSPRSGDLSVYWYQQSLDQGLQFLIQYYNGEERAKGNILERFSAQQFPDLHSELNLSSLELGDSALYFCASSPPPGRPNTDTQYFGPGTRLTVL.

This clone was seen a single time. The V call is TRBV29-1, the J call TRBJ2-7; the D is unclear. CDR1 and CDR2 (germline): SQVTM, ANQGSEA. V was pared by 1 base and J by 9 bases, with 10 bases between. CDR3 size: 11 residues. Here the CDR3 reads CSVEARALQYF. The CDR3 DNA sequence: TGCAGCGTTGAAGCCCGAGCTTTGCAGTACTTC.

This rearrangement joins TRBV6-5 to TRBJ1-2; no reliable D call. The CDR3 runs to 12 residues. CDR1 and CDR2 (germline): MNHEY, SVGAGI. Trimming removed 2 bases at V and 7 bases at J, with 8 bases between. The CDR3 region has the DNA TGTGCCAGCAGTTACGTTGGCAGTGGCTACACCTTC. Residues: CASSYVGSGYTF.

This clone was seen a handful of times. Other DNA variants within this sample encode the same CDR3. This sequence joins TRBV6-5 and TRBJ1-2; tentatively, D is TRBD1 (5 bases). The CDR3 has 12 amino acids. CDR1 MNHEY and CDR2 SVGAGI come from the germline V gene. V lost 6 bases, J lost 4 bases, and 9 bases lay in between. CDR3: CASSSGGYGYTF. The CDR3 nucleotides read TGTGCCAGCAGCTCCGGGGGCTATGGCTACACCTTC.

V usage is TRBV7-2 and J usage is TRBJ1-3, with 7 bases aligning to TRBD1. V was pared by 0 bases and J by 2 bases, with 16 bases of the junction left unmatched. The CDR3 runs to 20 residues. Germline V lookup: CDR1 SGHTA, CDR2 FQGNSA. CDR3 sequence: CASSLAGGRSFGIPGNTIYF. Here the CDR3 DNA reads TGTGCCAGCAGCTTAGCAGGGGGCCGGTCTTTTGGGATACCTGGAAACACCATATATTTT.